The source of this T cell receptor beta chain is a study of blood T cell repertoires in COVID-19. This clone was seen just once. Original processing methods: How many nucleated cells were present was estimated from reference gene primer amplification. The data were produced by immunoSEQ multiplex PCR, yet TCRdb's version contains in-frame clones alone and is incomplete. V, J and clone size were drawn from that table, and D and trimming were deduced from the DNA. The sample holds fewer than 200,000 clones, 75% to 85% seen once. Per germline, CDR1 LNHDA and CDR2 SQIVND (reference sequence). CDR3 length: 15 amino acids. Trimming cost V 6 bases and J 0 bases, with 9 bases left between them.

The sample comprised peripheral blood. V is TRBV19 and J is TRBJ2-6; no clear D. This clonotype was obtained from a woman aged 55-70 years with COVID-19, enrolled during active disease. The CDR3 DNA reads TGTGCCAGTAGCCCAGAAACCTCTGGGGCCAACGTCCTGACTTTC. As protein: CASSPETSGANVLTF.